These T cell receptor beta chains were read from a single sample in a study of T cell responses to AZD1222 COVID-19 vaccine. Assay: immunoSEQ multiplex PCR; the TCRdb copy retains only in-frame clones and omits some. The sample carries approximately 110,000 clones, around 92% recorded once. Material: peripheral blood, obtained on day 0 of AZD1222 vaccination. The receptors derive from an adult in good health. CDR3s include the opening cysteine and the closing phenylalanine or tryptophan. D genes are given only for firm matches. Size tells how often a clone was seen (once, few, many) or the class of an expanded clone, and some rows leave it out.

clone size,D gene,V gene,J gene,CDR3 DNA,CDR3 protein
NA,NA,TRBV6-4,TRBJ2-2,TGTGCCAGCAGTCCGCAGGGGACCGGGGAGCTGTTTTTT,CASSPQGTGELFF
NA,NA,TRBV25-1,TRBJ2-3,TGTGCCAGCAGTGGGCGGTTTGGAATAGATACGCAGTATTTT,CASSGRFGIDTQYF
NA,NA,TRBV30,TRBJ2-5,TGTGCCTGGAGTCAAGAGACCCAGTACTTC,CAWSQETQYF
NA,NA,TRBV3-1/TRBV3-2,TRBJ2-1,TGTGCCAGCAGCCAAGAAGGGGGGACAATGTTGTTCTTC,CASSQEGGTMLFF
NA,TRBD1,TRBV9,TRBJ1-6,TGTGCCAGCAGCGACCAGGGACAGGCCTATTCACCCCTCCACTTT,CASSDQGQAYSPLHF
NA,TRBD1,TRBV18,TRBJ2-7,TGTGCCAGCTCCCCACTCGGAGACTCAGGGGGGTACTTC,CASSPLGDSGGYF
NA,TRBD2,TRBV7-3,TRBJ2-1,TGTGCCAGCAGCTTACGCCCCGGGGGTCTAGCGGGAGGGAAGAATGAGCAGTTCTTC,CASSLRPGGLAGGKNEQFF
NA,TRBD1,TRBV4-1,TRBJ2-3,TGCGCCAGCAGCCAGTTACAGGGGGCGGGCACAGATACGCAGTATTTT,CASSQLQGAGTDTQYF
NA,TRBD1,TRBV28,TRBJ1-6,TGTGCCAGCAGTTTAGAGGACAGGGTGTCCCCCCTCCACTTT,CASSLEDRVSPLHF
NA,TRBD1,TRBV29-1,TRBJ1-1,TGCAGCGGCCATTCAACAGGGGATACTGAAGCTTTCTTT,CSGHSTGDTEAFF
NA,TRBD1,TRBV28,TRBJ1-1,TGTGCCACCCAACGGGGAAGGGGGCGGATGAACACTGAAGCTTTCTTT,CATQRGRGRMNTEAFF
NA,NA,TRBV10-1,TRBJ1-6,TGCGCCAGCAGCCCAACGACAGCTTTAAATTCACCCCTCCACTTT,CASSPTTALNSPLHF
NA,NA,TRBV7-2,TRBJ1-3,TGTGCCAGCAGCTCCAACCCTGGGGGTACTGGAAACACCATATATTTT,CASSSNPGGTGNTIYF
NA,TRBD2,TRBV28,TRBJ2-1,TGTGCCAGCAGTTTCACTAGCGGGGGACCTTACAATGAGCAGTTCTTC,CASSFTSGGPYNEQFF
NA,TRBD1,TRBV9,TRBJ1-1,TGTGCCAGCAGCGAGGGACAGCTGAACACTGAAGCTTTCTTT,CASSEGQLNTEAFF
NA,NA,TRBV5-4,TRBJ1-1,TGTGCCAGCAGCTTGGATCTCAACACTGAAGCTTTCTTT,CASSLDLNTEAFF
NA,NA,TRBV10-3,TRBJ2-5,TGTGCCATCACGGGTGCGAAGCAAGAGACCCAGTACTTC,CAITGAKQETQYF
NA,NA,TRBV5-1,TRBJ1-3,TGCGCCAGCAGCTTCGGCAGGAGTGTCTCTGGAAACACCATATATTTT,CASSFGRSVSGNTIYF
NA,NA,TRBV7-9,TRBJ1-1,TGTGCCAGCAGCTCCGATAGGGGCGGGGGGAACACTGAAGCTTTCTTT,CASSSDRGGGNTEAFF
NA,TRBD1,TRBV4-3,TRBJ1-2,TGCGCCAGCAGTCCTAGGACAGGGTTAGGCTATGGCTACACCTTC,CASSPRTGLGYGYTF
NA,TRBD2,TRBV10-3,TRBJ2-5,TGCGCGACTAGCGGGTCAGAGACCCAGTACTTC,CATSGSETQYF
NA,NA,TRBV30,TRBJ2-1,TGTGCCCGGGGACTCCACAATGAGCAGTTCTTC,CARGLHNEQFF
once,NA,TRBV27,TRBJ2-1,TGTGCCAGCAGCATCCCCGGGGCCAAGGCCCTTTACAATGAGCAGTTCTTC,CASSIPGAKALYNEQFF